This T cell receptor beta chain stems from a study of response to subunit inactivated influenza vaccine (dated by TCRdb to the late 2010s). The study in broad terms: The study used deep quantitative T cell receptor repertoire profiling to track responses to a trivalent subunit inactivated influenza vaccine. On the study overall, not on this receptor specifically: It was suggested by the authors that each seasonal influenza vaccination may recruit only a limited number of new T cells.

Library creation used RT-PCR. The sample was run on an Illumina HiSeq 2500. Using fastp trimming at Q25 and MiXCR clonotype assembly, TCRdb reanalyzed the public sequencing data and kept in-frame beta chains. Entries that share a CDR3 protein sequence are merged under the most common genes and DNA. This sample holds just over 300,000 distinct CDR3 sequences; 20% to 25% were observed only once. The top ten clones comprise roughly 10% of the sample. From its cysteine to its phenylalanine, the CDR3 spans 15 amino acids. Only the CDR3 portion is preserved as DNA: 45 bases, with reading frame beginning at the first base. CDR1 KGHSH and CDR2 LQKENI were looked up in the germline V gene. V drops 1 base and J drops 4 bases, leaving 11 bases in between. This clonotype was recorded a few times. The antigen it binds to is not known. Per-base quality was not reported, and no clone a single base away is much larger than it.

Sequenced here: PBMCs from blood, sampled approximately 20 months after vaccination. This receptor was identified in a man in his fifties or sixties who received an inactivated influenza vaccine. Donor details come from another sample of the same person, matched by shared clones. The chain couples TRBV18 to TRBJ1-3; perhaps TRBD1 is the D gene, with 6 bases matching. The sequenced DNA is TGTGCCAGCTCACCACTTATCGGACAGGGAAACACCATATATTTT. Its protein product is CASSPLIGQGNTIYF.